The TCR beta chain described here comes from a study of blood T cell repertoires in COVID-19. For the study at large: Sites across the United States, Italy and Spain contributed samples from acute and convalescent COVID-19. PBMCs, B-cell-depleted T cells, or T cells provided the cDNA or gDNA that made up the material.

Germline-derived CDR1 and CDR2 are KGHSH and LQKENI. Trimming removed 2 bases from V and 7 bases from J; junction bases left unmatched: 1. The CDR3 is 13 amino acids. Authors' methods: Estimation of nucleated cell counts relied on the amplification of reference gene primers. The repertoire was sequenced with immunoSEQ multiplex PCR; TCRdb's copy has only in-frame clones and lacks some. V and J calls and clone size come straight from that table; D and trimming were deduced from the DNA. Altogether around 200,000 clones are present, approximately 86% being singletons, with the ten largest covering roughly 2.5%.

Sequencing was carried out using peripheral blood. This TCR was recovered from a man aged 40-49 years with active or convalescent COVID-19. The rearrangement uses TRBV18 and TRBJ1-4, with 7 bases lining up with TRBD1. The DNA of the CDR3 is TGTGCCAGCTCACCAAGGGGGCGTGAAAAACTGTTTTTT. Its protein is CASSPRGREKLFF.